This is a list of T cell receptor beta chains from one sample in a study of cytomegalovirus exposure and HLA in healthy donors. The assay was immunoSEQ multiplex PCR, and TCRdb's table has in-frame clones only and misses some. The sample yields about 160,000 clones, around 90% seen once. The material sequenced was PBMCs. The receptors originated from a woman aged 25 to 39 in good health and CMV-seronegative. The CDR3 runs from the conserved cysteine through the conserved F or W. A D gene is named only where the DNA matches it firmly. Part of the rows lack a size; the others show once, few, many or a class for expanded clones.

V	J	size	D	CDR3	DNA
TRBV5-1	TRBJ2-7	-	TRBD1	CASSSGTGPYEQYF	TGCGCCAGCAGCTCCGGGACAGGGCCCTACGAGCAGTACTTC
TRBV9	TRBJ1-1	-	TRBD1	CASSQGQGNTEAFF	TGTGCCAGCAGCCAAGGACAGGGGAACACTGAAGCTTTCTTT
TRBV7-2	TRBJ1-1	few	TRBD1	CASSLATGMNTEAFF	TGTGCCAGCAGCTTAGCGACAGGGATGAACACTGAAGCTTTCTTT
TRBV10-2	TRBJ1-5	-	TRBD1	CASSELTDRGDQPQHF	TGCGCCAGCAGTGAGTTGACCGACAGGGGGGATCAGCCCCAGCATTTT
TRBV28	TRBJ2-2	once	TRBD2	CASSQTGGASGSRNTGELFF	TGTGCCAGCAGTCAAACCGGGGGGGCTAGCGGGAGTAGGAACACCGGGGAGCTGTTTTTT
TRBV5-1	TRBJ1-4	-	-	CASSLGQGYNEKLFF	TGCGCCAGCAGCTTGGGGCAGGGCTACAATGAAAAACTGTTTTTT
TRBV6-1	TRBJ2-5	once	-	CASGAQPEETQYF	TGTGCCAGCGGTGCACAGCCCGAAGAGACCCAGTACTTC
TRBV5-1	TRBJ2-1	-	TRBD2	CASSRGLAGDEQFF	TGCGCCAGCAGCAGGGGACTAGCGGGAGATGAGCAGTTCTTC
TRBV30	TRBJ2-5	-	TRBD1	CAWTGGRETQYF	TGTGCCTGGACAGGGGGCAGGGAGACCCAGTACTTC
TRBV30	TRBJ1-3	-	TRBD1	CAWGTGGNTIYF	TGTGCCTGGGGGACAGGAGGAAACACCATATATTTT
TRBV10-3	TRBJ1-5	-	-	CAISAAGNQPQHF	TGTGCCATCAGTGCCGCGGGCAATCAGCCCCAGCATTTT
TRBV7-3	TRBJ2-1	-	-	CASSFNSYNEQFF	TGTGCCAGCAGCTTTAACAGTTACAATGAGCAGTTCTTC
TRBV5-1	TRBJ2-7	-	-	CASSLLRTIGEQYF	TGCGCCAGCAGCTTACTACGGACTATCGGGGAGCAGTACTTC
TRBV7-9	TRBJ2-3	-	-	CASSFRGTTDTQYF	TGTGCCAGCAGCTTTAGGGGTACCACAGATACGCAGTATTTT
TRBV7-6	TRBJ2-7	few	TRBD2	CASSLIGGLAGGNEQYF	TGTGCCAGCAGCTTAATCGGGGGACTAGCGGGAGGAAACGAGCAGTACTTC
TRBV11-2	TRBJ2-7	-	-	CASSLVAAVKFYEQYF	TGTGCCAGCAGCTTAGTGGCGGCCGTTAAATTCTACGAGCAGTACTTC
TRBV4-1	TRBJ2-3	-	TRBD2	CASSQVPSGVIDTQYF	TGCGCCAGCAGCCAGGTCCCTAGCGGGGTTATAGATACGCAGTATTTT
TRBV5-4	TRBJ1-2	-	TRBD1	CASRVRDRANYGYTF	TGTGCCAGCAGAGTCCGGGACAGAGCTAACTATGGCTACACCTTC
TRBV4-3	TRBJ1-4	-	-	CASSQENGGTNEKLFF	TGCGCCAGCAGCCAAGAGAACGGGGGAACTAATGAAAAACTGTTTTTT
TRBV2	TRBJ1-2	-	-	CVSSEGREAYGYTF	TGTGTCAGCAGTGAAGGCAGGGAAGCCTATGGCTACACCTTC
TRBV7-2	TRBJ2-7	-	-	CASSLNRVYEQYF	TGTGCCAGCAGCTTAAACAGAGTATACGAGCAGTACTTC
TRBV7-2	TRBJ2-7	once	TRBD1	CASSLVPDRGGDEQYF	TGTGCCAGCAGCTTAGTCCCGGACAGGGGGGGAGACGAGCAGTACTTC
TRBV5-4	TRBJ2-7	-	TRBD2	CASSTLAGRSSYEQYF	TGTGCCAGCAGCACATTAGCGGGTAGGAGCTCCTACGAGCAGTACTTC